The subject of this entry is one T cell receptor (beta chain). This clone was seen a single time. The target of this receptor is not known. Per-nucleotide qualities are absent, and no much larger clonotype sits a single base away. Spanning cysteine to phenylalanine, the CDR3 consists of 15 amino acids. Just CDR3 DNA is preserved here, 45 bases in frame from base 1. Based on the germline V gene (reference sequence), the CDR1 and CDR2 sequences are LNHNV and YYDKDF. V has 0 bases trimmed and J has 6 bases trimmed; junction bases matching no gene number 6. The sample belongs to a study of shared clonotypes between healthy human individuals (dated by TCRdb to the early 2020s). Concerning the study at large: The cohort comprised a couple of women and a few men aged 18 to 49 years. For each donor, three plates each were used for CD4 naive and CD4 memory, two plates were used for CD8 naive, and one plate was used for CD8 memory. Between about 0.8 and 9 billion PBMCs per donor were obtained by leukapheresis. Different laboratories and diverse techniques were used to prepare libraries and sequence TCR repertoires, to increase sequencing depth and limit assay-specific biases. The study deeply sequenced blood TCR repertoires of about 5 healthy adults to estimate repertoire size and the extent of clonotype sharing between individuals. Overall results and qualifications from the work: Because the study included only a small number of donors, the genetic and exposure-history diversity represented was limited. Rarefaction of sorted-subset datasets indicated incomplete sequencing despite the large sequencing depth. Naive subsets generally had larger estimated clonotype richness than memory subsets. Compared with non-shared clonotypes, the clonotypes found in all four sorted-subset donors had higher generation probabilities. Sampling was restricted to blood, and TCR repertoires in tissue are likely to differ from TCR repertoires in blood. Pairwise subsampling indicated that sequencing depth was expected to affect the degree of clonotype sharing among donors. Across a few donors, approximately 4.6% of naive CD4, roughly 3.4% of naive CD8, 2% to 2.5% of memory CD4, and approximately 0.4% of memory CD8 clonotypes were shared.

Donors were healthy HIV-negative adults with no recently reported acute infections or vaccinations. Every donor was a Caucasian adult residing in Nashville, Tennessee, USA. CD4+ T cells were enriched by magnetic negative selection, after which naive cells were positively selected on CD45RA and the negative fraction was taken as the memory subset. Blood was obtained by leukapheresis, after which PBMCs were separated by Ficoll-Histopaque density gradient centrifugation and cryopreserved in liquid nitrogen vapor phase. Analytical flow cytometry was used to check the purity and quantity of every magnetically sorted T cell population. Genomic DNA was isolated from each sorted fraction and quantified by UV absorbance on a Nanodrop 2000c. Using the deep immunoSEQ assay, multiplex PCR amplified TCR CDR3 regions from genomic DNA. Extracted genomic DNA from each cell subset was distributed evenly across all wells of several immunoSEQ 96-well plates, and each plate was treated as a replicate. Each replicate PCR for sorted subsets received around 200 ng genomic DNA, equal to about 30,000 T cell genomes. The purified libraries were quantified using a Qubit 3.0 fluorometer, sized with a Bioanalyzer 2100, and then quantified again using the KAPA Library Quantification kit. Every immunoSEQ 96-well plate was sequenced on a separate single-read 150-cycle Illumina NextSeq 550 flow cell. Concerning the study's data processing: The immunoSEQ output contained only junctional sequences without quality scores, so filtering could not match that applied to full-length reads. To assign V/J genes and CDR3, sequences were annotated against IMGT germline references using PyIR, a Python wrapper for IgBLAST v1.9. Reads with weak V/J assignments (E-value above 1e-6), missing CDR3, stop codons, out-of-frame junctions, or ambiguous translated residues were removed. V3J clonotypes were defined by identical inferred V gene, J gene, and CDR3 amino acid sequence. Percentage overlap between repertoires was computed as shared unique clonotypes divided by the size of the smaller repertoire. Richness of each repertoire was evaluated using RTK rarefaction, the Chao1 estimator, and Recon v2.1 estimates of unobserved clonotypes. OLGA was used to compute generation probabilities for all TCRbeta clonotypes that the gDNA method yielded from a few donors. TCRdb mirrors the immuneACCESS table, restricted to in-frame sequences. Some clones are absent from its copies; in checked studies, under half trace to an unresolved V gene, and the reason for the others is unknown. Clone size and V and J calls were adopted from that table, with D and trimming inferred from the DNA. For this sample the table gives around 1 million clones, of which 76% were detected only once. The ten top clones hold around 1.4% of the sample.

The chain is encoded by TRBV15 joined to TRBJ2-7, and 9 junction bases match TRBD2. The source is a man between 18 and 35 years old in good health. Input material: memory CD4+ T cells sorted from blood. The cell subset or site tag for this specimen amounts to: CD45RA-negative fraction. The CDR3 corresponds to CATSRDRASGIEQYF. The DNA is TGTGCCACCAGCAGAGATCGGGCTAGCGGGATCGAGCAGTACTTC. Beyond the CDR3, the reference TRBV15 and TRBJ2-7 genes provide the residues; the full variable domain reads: DAMVIQNPRYQVTQFGKPVTLSCSQTLNHNVMYWYQQKSSQAPKLLFHYYDKDFNNEADTPDNFQSRRPNTSFCFLDIRSPGLGDTAMYLCATSRDRASGIEQYFGPGTRLTVT.